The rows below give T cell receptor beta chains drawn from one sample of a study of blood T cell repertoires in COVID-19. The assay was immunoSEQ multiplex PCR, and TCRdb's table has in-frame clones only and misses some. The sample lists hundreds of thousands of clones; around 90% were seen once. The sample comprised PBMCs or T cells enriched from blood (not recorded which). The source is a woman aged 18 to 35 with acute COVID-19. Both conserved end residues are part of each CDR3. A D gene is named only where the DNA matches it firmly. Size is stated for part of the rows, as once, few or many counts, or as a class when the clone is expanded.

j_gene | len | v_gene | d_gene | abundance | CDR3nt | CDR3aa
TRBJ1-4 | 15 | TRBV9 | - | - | TGTGCCAGCAGCCTCTCAGGGACAACTAATGAAAAACTGTTTTTT | CASSLSGTTNEKLFF
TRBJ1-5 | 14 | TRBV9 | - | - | TGTGCCAGCAGCGTATCTAGTGGAGATCAGCCCCAGCATTTT | CASSVSSGDQPQHF
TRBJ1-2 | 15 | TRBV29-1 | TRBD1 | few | TGCAGCGCGGGCGAGACAGGGCGATCTAACTATGGCTACACCTTC | CSAGETGRSNYGYTF
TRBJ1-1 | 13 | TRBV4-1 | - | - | TGCGCCAGCAGCCAGGGAGTGAACACTGAAGCTTTCTTT | CASSQGVNTEAFF
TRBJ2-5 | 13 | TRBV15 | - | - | TGTGCCACCAGCAGAGATAGTTGGGAGACCCAGTACTTC | CATSRDSWETQYF
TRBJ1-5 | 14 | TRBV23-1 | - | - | TGCGCCAGCAGTCATGACAGTAGCAATCAGCCCCAGCATTTT | CASSHDSSNQPQHF
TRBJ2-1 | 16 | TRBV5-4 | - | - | TGTGCCAGCAGCTTGGGCGGACTGAGCTCCTACAATGAGCAGTTCTTC | CASSLGGLSSYNEQFF
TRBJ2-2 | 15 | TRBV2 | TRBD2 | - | TGTGCCAGCAGCAGGGAGGGCCGGGGCACCGGGGAGCTGTTTTTT | CASSREGRGTGELFF
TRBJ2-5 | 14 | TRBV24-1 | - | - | TGTGCCACCAGTGATACCGACAGCCAAGAGACCCAGTACTTC | CATSDTDSQETQYF
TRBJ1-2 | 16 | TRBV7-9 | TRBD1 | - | TGTGCCAGCAGCTTATTATCCGGGACAGGCGATTATGGCTACACCTTC | CASSLLSGTGDYGYTF
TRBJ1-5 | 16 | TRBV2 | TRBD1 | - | TGTGCCAGCCGCCCGCAGACAGGGCTGCGCAATCAGCCCCAGCATTTT | CASRPQTGLRNQPQHF
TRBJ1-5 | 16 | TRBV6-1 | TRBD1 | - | TGTGCCAGCAGTGAAGCGGTCGGGACAGGGAACCAGCCCCAGCATTTT | CASSEAVGTGNQPQHF
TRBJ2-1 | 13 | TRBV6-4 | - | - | TGTGCCAGCAGTCCCTTTGGGAGAAATGAGCAGTTCTTC | CASSPFGRNEQFF
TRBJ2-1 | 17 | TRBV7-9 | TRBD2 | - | TGTGCCAGCAGCTCAATCACTAGCGCTAGCTCCTACAATGAGCAGTTCTTC | CASSSITSASSYNEQFF
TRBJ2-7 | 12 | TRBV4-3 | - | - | TGCGCCAGCAACCAAGAACAGGGTAAGCAGTACTTC | CASNQEQGKQYF
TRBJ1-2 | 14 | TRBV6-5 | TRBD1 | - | TGTGCCAGCAGTTACCTCGACAGGGTTTATGGCTACACCTTC | CASSYLDRVYGYTF
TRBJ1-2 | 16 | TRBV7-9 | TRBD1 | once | TGTGCCAGCAGCTCGCTTCTTGGGACAGTGGAGTTTAAGGCCAGTTTC | CASSSLLGTVEFKASF
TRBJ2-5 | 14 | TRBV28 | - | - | TGTGCCAGCAGTTTACCCCAGGGCTGGGAGGCCCAGTACTTC | CASSLPQGWEAQYF
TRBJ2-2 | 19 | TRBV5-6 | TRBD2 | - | TGTGCCAGCAACTTATGGACAGGATTATTAGCGGGAGTAACCGGGGAGCTGTTTTTT | CASNLWTGLLAGVTGELFF
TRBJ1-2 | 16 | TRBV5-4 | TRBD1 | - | TGTGCCAGCAGCTTGGCCCCCGGGACAGCTAACTATGGCTACACCTTC | CASSLAPGTANYGYTF
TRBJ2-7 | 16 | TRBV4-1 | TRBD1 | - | TGCGCCAGCAGCCAAGCAAGATTCGACAGGGGGTACGAGCAGTACTTC | CASSQARFDRGYEQYF
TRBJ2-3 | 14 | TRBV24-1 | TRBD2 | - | TGTGCCACCGCGACTAGCGGACCCACAGATACGCAGTATTTT | CATATSGPTDTQYF
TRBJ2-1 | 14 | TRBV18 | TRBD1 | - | TGTGCCAGCTCACGGGACAGGGTACCAGATGAGCAGTTCTTC | CASSRDRVPDEQFF
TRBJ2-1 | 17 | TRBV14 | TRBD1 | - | TGTGCCAGCAGCCAAGTCCCGGACAGGGGGCCCTACAATGAGCAGTTCTTC | CASSQVPDRGPYNEQFF
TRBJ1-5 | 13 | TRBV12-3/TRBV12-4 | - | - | TGTGCCAGCAGCCGACTCCTCAATCAGCCCCAGCATTTT | CASSRLLNQPQHF
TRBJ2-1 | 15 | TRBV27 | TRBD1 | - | TGTGCCAGCAGTCCCACAGGGGGCGCGGGGAATGAGCAGTTCTTC | CASSPTGGAGNEQFF
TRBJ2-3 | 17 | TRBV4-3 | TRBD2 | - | TGCGCCAGCAGCCAAGATCCGCTAGCGGGAGACACAGATACGCAGTATTTT | CASSQDPLAGDTDTQYF
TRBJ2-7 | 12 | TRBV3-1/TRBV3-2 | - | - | TGTGCCAGCAGCCAAGGACTCTACGAGCAGTACTTC | CASSQGLYEQYF
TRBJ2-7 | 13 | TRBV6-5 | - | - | TGTGCCAGCAGTTACCTAGGAGAATACGAGCAGTACTTC | CASSYLGEYEQYF
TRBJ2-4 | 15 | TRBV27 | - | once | TGTGCCAGCAGTCCTTGGGGAGCGGCCAAAAACATTCAGTACTTC | CASSPWGAAKNIQYF
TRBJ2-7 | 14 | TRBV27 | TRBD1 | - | TGTGCCAGCAGTGAGGGGGCCTTATCCTACGAGCAGTACTTC | CASSEGALSYEQYF
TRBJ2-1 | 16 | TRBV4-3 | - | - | TGCGCCAGCAGCCAAGTAGGTGGGAGTAGGTACAATGAGCAGTTCTTC | CASSQVGGSRYNEQFF
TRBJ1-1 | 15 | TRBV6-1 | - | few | TGTGCCAGCAGTGAAAATGAGGGGAGGATCACTGAAGCTTTCTTT | CASSENEGRITEAFF
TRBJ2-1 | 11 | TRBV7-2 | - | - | TGTGCCAGCAGCCCATACAATGAGCAGTTCTTC | CASSPYNEQFF
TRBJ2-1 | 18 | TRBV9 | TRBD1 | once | TGTGCCAGCAGCCCACACTCGGACAGGGGACCTTCCTACAATGAGCAGTTCTTC | CASSPHSDRGPSYNEQFF
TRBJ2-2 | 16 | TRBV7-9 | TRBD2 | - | TGTGCCAGCAGCTCGGCCGGGGGGGCAGTCACCGGGGAGCTGTTTTTT | CASSSAGGAVTGELFF
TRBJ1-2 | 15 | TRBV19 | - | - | TGTGCCAGTAGTATCCGCGGAGCAGTTAACTATGGCTACACCTTC | CASSIRGAVNYGYTF
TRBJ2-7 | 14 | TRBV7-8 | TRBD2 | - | TGTGCCAGCAGCACTAGCGGGAGGACCTACGAGCAGTACTTC | CASSTSGRTYEQYF
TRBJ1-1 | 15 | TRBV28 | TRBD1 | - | TGTGCCAGCAGTAATTCGGACAGGATGAACACTGAAGCTTTCTTT | CASSNSDRMNTEAFF
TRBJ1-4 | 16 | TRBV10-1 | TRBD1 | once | TGCGCCAGCAGTCCCGGGACAGGGGAGGATAATGAAAAACTGTTTTTT | CASSPGTGEDNEKLFF
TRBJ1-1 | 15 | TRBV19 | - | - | TGTGCCAGTAGCCCCTTGGACAGTCTGTTCACTGAAGCTTTCTTT | CASSPLDSLFTEAFF
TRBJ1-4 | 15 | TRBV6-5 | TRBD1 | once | TGTGCCAGCAGAAACCGGGACAGGGATAATGAAAAACTGTTTTTT | CASRNRDRDNEKLFF
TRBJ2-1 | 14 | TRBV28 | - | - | TGTGCCAGCAGTTTCCCAGACTCTATCAATGAGCAGTTCTTC | CASSFPDSINEQFF
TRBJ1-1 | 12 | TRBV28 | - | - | TGTGCCAGCAGTTTATACCAGGGCTCGGCTTTCTTT | CASSLYQGSAFF
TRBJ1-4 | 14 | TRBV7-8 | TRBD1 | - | TGTGCCAGCAGCCAAGACAGGGATCGGGGAAAACTGTTTTTT | CASSQDRDRGKLFF
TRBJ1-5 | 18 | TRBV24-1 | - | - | TGTGCCACCAGCAGACATTCCCAGGGGACCTATAGCAATCAGCCCCAGCATTTT | CATSRHSQGTYSNQPQHF
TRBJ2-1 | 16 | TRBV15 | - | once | TGTGCCACCAGCATCCCCTATTGGGGCAGGAGCAATGAGCAGTTCTTC | CATSIPYWGRSNEQFF
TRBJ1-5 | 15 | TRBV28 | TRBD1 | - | TGTGCCAGCACCCGGGACAGGGTGCCCAATCAGCCCCAGCATTTT | CASTRDRVPNQPQHF
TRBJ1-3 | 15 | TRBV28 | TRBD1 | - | TGTGCCAGCAGCCATGACAGGGAAGGAGGAAACACCATATATTTT | CASSHDREGGNTIYF
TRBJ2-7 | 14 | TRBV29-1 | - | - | TGCAGCGTTGGCCGCGGGTCGCCTACCTACGAGCAGTACTTC | CSVGRGSPTYEQYF